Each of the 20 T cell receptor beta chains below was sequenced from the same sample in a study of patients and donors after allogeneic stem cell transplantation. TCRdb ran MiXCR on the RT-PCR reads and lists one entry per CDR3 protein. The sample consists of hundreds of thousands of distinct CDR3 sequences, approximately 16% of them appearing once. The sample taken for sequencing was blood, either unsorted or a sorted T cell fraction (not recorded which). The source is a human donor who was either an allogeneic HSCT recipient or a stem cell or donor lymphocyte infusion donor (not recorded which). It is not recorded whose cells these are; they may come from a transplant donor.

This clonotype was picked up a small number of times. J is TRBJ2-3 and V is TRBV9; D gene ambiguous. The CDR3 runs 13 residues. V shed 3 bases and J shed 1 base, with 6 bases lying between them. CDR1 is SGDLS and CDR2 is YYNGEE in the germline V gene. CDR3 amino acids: CASSALGTDTQYF. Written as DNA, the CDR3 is TGTGCCAGCAGCGCCCTCGGCACAGATACGCAGTATTTT.

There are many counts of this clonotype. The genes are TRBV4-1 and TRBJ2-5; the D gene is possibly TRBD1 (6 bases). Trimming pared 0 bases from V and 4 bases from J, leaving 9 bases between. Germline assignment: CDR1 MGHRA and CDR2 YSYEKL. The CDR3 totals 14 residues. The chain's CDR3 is CASSQDQGRETQYF. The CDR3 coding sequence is TGCGCCAGCAGCCAAGATCAGGGGCGAGAGACCCAGTACTTC.

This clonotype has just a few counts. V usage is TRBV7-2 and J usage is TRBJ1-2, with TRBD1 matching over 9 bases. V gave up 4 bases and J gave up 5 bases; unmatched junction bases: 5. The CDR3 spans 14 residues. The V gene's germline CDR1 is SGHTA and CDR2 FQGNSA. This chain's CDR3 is CASSSYRGLYGYTF. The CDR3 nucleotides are TGTGCCAGCAGCTCATACAGGGGGCTTTATGGCTACACCTTC.

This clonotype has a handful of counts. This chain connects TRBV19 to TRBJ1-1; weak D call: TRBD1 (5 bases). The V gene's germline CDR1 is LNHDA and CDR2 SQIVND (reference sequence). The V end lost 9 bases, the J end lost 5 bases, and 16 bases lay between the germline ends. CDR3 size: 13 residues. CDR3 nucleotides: TGTGCCAGCCATTACAGGTCCCGTACTGAAGCTTTCTTT. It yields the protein CASHYRSRTEAFF.

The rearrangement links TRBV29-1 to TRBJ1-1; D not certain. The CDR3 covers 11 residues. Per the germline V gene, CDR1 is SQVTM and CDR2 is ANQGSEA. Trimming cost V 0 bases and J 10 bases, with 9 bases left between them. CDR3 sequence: CSVEEGIRAFF. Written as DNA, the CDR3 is TGCAGCGTTGAAGAGGGGATAAGAGCTTTCTTT.

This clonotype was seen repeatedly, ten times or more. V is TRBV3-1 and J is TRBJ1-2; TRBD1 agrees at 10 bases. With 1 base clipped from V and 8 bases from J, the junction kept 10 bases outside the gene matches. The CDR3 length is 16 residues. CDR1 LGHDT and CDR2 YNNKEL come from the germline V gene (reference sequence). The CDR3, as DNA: TGTGCCAGCAGCCAAGGTCCCGGGACAGGGGCTAACGGCTACACCTTC. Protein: CASSQGPGTGANGYTF.

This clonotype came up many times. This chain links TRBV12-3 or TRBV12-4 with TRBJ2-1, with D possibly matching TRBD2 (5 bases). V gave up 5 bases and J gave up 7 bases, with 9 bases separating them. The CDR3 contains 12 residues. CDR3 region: CASSPTGNEQFF. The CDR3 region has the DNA TGTGCCAGCAGTCCAACGGGGAATGAGCAGTTCTTC.

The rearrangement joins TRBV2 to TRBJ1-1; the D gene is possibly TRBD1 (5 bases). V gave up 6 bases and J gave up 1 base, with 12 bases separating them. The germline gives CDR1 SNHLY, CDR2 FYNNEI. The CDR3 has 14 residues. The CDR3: CASRIRDGNTEAFF. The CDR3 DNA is TGTGCCAGCAGGATCCGGGACGGGAACACTGAAGCTTTCTTT.

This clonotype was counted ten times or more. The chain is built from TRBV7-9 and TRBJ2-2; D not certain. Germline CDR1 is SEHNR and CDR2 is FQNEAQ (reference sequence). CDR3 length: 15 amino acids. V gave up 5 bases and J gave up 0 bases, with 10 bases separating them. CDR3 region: CASSPRLSNTGELFF. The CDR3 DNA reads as TGTGCCAGCAGCCCCCGGTTATCGAACACCGGGGAGCTGTTTTTT.

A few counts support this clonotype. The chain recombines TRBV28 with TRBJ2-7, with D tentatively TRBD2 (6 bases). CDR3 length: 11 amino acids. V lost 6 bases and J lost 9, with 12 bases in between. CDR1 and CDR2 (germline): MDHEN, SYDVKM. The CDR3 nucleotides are TGTGCCAGCAGCGTCCGGGGGTGGCAGTACTTC. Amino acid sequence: CASSVRGWQYF.

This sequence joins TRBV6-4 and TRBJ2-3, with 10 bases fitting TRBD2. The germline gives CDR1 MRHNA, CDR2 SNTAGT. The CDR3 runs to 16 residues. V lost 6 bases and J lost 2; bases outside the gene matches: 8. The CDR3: CASSPVGTSVTDTQYF. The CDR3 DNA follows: TGTGCCAGCAGCCCGGTTGGGACTAGCGTCACAGATACGCAGTATTTT.

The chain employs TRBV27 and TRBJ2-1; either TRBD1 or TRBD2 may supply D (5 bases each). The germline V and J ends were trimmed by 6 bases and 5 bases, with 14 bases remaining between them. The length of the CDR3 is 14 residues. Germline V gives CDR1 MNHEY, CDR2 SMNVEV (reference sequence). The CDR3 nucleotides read TGTGCCAGCAGCCCCGGGACGGTCAACAATGAGCAGTTCTTC. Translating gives CASSPGTVNNEQFF.

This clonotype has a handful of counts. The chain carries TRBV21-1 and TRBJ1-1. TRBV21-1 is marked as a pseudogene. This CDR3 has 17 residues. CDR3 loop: CASSKDLKTRRNTEAFF. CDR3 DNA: TGTGCCAGCAGCAAGGATCTAAAGACGAGGAGGAACACTGAAGCTTTCTTT.

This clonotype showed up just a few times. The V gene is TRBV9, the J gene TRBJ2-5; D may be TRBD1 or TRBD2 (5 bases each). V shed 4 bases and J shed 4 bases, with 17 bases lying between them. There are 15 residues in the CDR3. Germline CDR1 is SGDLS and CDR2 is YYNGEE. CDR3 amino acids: CASSPNPGRGETQYF. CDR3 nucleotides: TGTGCCAGCAGCCCCAACCCGGGACGGGGAGAGACCCAGTACTTC.

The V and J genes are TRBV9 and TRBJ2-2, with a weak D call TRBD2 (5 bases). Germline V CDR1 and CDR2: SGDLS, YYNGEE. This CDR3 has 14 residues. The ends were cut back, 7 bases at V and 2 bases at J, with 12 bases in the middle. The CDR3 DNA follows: TGTGCCAGCTCCGGTGGAGGCAACACCGGGGAGCTGTTTTTT. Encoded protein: CASSGGGNTGELFF.

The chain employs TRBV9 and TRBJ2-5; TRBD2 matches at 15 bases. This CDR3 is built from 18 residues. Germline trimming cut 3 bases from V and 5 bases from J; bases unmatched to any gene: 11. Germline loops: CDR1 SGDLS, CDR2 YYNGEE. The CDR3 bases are TGTGCCAGCAGCGGGCGGACTAGCGGGAGGGCCTTGGGGGAGACCCAGTACTTC. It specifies CASSGRTSGRALGETQYF.

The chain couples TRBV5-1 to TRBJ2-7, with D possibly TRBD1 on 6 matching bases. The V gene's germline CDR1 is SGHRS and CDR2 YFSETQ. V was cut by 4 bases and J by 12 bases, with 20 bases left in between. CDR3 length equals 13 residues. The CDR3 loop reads CASSAKGTPSWYF. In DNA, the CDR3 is TGCGCCAGCAGCGCGAAAGGGACACCGTCTTGGTACTTC.

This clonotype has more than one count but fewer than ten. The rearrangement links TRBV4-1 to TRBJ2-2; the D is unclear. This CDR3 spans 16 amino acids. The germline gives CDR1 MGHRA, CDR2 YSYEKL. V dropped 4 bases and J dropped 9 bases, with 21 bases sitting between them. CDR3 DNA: TGCGCCAGCAGCCCAAGTAAGGGCCCCCCACGGAGGGAGCTGTTTTTT. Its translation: CASSPSKGPPRRELFF.

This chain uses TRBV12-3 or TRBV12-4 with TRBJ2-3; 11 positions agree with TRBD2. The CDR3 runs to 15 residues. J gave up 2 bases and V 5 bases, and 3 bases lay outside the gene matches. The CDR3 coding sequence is TGTGCCAGCAGTCGTAGCGGGGGGGCCACAGATACGCAGTATTTT. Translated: CASSRSGGATDTQYF.

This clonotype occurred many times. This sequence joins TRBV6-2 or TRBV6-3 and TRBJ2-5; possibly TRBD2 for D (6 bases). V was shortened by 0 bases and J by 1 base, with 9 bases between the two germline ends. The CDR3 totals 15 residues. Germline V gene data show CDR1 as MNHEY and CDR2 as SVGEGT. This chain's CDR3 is CASSYSGRGQETQYF. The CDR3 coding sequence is TGTGCCAGCAGTTACTCGGGGCGGGGCCAAGAGACCCAGTACTTC.